One sample yielded the 24 T cell receptor beta chains listed below, sequenced in a study of blood T cell repertoires in COVID-19. The table came from immunoSEQ multiplex PCR; TCRdb's copy has only in-frame clones and leaves some out. The data hold around 63,000 clones, with 80% observed a single time. Sequencing used peripheral blood. The receptors derive from a man in his fifties or sixties with acute or convalescent COVID-19.

This clone appeared a few times. The chain joins TRBV11-2 to TRBJ2-3, with 7 bases identical to TRBD2. Germline CDR1 reads SGHAT; CDR2 reads FQNNGV. The ends lost 4 bases at V and 6 bases at J; junction bases unmatched: 10. CDR3 length: 15 amino acids. The CDR3 loop reads CASSSWGGSMDTQYF. The CDR3 region has the DNA TGTGCCAGCAGCTCCTGGGGGGGGTCAATGGATACGCAGTATTTT.

The V and J genes are TRBV18 and TRBJ1-4; 8 bases are a match to TRBD1. This CDR3 is 12 amino acids long. V lost 5 bases, J lost 14 bases, and 7 bases stayed unmatched. CDR1 and CDR2 from the germline V gene are KGHSH and LQKENI. The chain's CDR3 is CASSVDRGLLFF. In nucleotides, the CDR3 is TGTGCCAGCTCAGTTGACAGGGGCCTTCTGTTTTTT.

V gene TRBV7-3 combines with J gene TRBJ1-2; D not certain. V dropped 8 bases and J dropped 4 bases, with 23 bases sitting between them. The CDR3 length is 16 residues. Germline V lookup: CDR1 SGHTA, CDR2 FQGTGA. The CDR3 DNA is TGTGCCAGCGCGCCTGGTGATACTACGCAGTTCTATGGCTACACCTTC. It codes for CASAPGDTTQFYGYTF.

The rearrangement links TRBV5-5 to TRBJ1-2; tentative D call: TRBD1 (5 bases). The germline V gene encodes CDR1 SGHKS and CDR2 YYEKEE (reference sequence). CDR3 length: 12 residues. V lost 5 bases and J lost 5, with 10 bases in between. Here the CDR3 reads CASSYRQYGYTF. In nucleotides, the CDR3 is TGTGCCAGCAGTTATAGACAGTATGGCTACACCTTC.

This clone was seen a few times. The V and J genes are TRBV5-1 and TRBJ2-7; 11 bases map to TRBD2. This CDR3 region has 16 residues. Germline trimming cut 0 bases from V and 5 bases from J; bases unmatched to any gene: 7. Per the germline V gene, CDR1 is SGHRS and CDR2 is YFSETQ. CDR3 bases: TGCGCCAGCAGCTTGGCCCCTAGCGGGGGGCAGGACGAGCAGTACTTC. Amino acids: CASSLAPSGGQDEQYF.

The rearrangement uses TRBV25-1 and TRBJ2-1, with TRBD2 matching over 7 bases. Germline values: CDR1 MGHDK, CDR2 SYGVNS. The CDR3 loop spans 16 amino acids. Trimming at V came to 6 bases and at J to 0 bases, leaving 8 bases not matched to a gene. CDR3 nucleotides: TGTGCCAGCAGCCTGACTAGCTTCATCTCCTACAATGAGCAGTTCTTC. It yields the protein CASSLTSFISYNEQFF.

V usage is TRBV9 and J usage is TRBJ1-4, with 7 bases that match TRBD1. Trimming cost V 4 bases and J 2 bases; bases outside gene matches: 5. Germline V gene sequence: CDR1 SGDLS, CDR2 YYNGEE. This CDR3 has 15 residues. CDR3 coding DNA: TGTGCCAGCAGCCCCCGGACAGGTACTAATGAAAAACTGTTTTTT. Translation gives CASSPRTGTNEKLFF.

The chain joins TRBV9 to TRBJ1-1; D not resolved. The CDR3 covers 12 residues. The V gene lost 7 bases and the J gene lost 0 bases, with 7 bases spanning the gap. Germline CDR1 reads SGDLS; CDR2 reads YYNGEE. DNA of the CDR3: TGTGCCAGCGGAGAAATGAACACTGAAGCTTTCTTT. As protein: CASGEMNTEAFF.

The chain couples TRBV6-6 to TRBJ1-4, with D possibly being TRBD1 (6 bases). CDR1 is MNHNY, CDR2 SVGAGI, per germline (reference sequence). This CDR3 contains 17 residues. The germline V and J ends were trimmed by 5 bases and 3 bases, with 19 bases remaining between them. CDR3 nucleotide sequence: TGTGCCAGCAGTCGGACCGGGACACCTTCGGCTAATGAAAAACTGTTTTTT. It codes for CASSRTGTPSANEKLFF.

The chain is built from TRBV28 and TRBJ2-4; TRBD1 might be the D (5 bases). V lost 1 base, J lost 3 bases, and 16 bases lay in between. This CDR3 has 17 amino acids. The germline V gene has CDR1 MDHEN and CDR2 SYDVKM. Here the CDR3 reads CASSLLGAVGSKNIQYF. For the CDR3, the DNA is TGTGCCAGCAGTTTATTAGGGGCGGTTGGCAGCAAAAACATTCAGTACTTC. Full variable domain (remainder filled in from reference TRBV28 and TRBJ2-4): DVKVTQSSRYLVKRTGEKVFLECVQDMDHENMFWYRQDPGLGLRLIYFSYDVKMKEKGDIPEGYSVSREKKERFSLILESASTNQTSMYLCASSLLGAVGSKNIQYFGAGTRLSVL.

This clone has a handful of counts. The chain has TRBV5-5 and TRBJ2-7; 10 bases map to TRBD1. The germline V gene has CDR1 SGHKS and CDR2 YYEKEE (reference sequence). This CDR3 is built from 15 residues. After removal of 4 bases from V and 2 bases from J, the junction contained 6 bases not matched to a gene. CDR3 nucleotides: TGTGCCAGCAGCACCGCCGGGACAGGGGCCTACGAGCAGTACTTC. Protein product: CASSTAGTGAYEQYF.

The rearrangement joins TRBV27 to TRBJ2-7, with 10 nucleotides matching TRBD2. Germline V gene lookup returns CDR1 MNHEY and CDR2 SMNVEV (reference sequence). The V and J ends lost 7 bases and 2 bases, in that order; junction bases with no gene match: 8. This CDR3 spans 15 amino acids. CDR3 protein: CASKERLAGTYEQYF. Written as DNA, the CDR3 is TGTGCCAGCAAGGAGAGACTAGCGGGTACCTACGAGCAGTACTTC.

V and J are TRBV19 and TRBJ2-3; possibly TRBD2 for D (5 bases). The V gene lost 3 bases and the J gene lost 1 base, with 11 bases spanning the gap. The CDR3 loop spans 15 amino acids. CDR1 LNHDA and CDR2 SQIVND come from the germline V gene (reference sequence). As DNA, the CDR3 is TGTGCCAGTAGTATTAGGGTGGGAGGCACAGATACGCAGTATTTT. This codes for CASSIRVGGTDTQYF.

This chain connects TRBV5-1 to TRBJ2-3; TRBD2 might be the D (7 bases). Trimming removed 0 bases from V and 5 bases from J, with 13 bases in between. Germline CDR1 reads SGHRS; CDR2 reads YFSETQ. CDR3 length equals 15 residues. CDR3 nucleotide sequence: TGCGCCAGCAGCTTGGTTCGGGGGGCCGGAGATACGCAGTATTTT. Residues: CASSLVRGAGDTQYF.

The chain joins TRBV9 to TRBJ1-4, with a tentative D call TRBD1 (6 bases). V was pared by 2 bases and J by 6 bases, with 14 bases between. CDR3 length: 15 amino acids. CDR1 and CDR2 from the germline V gene are SGDLS and YYNGEE. CDR3 sequence reads: CASSVAGTRDEKLFF. In DNA form, the CDR3 reads TGTGCCAGCAGCGTTGCCGGGACAAGGGATGAAAAACTGTTTTTT.

The chain recombines TRBV5-1 with TRBJ1-1; weak D call: TRBD1 (5 bases). Per germline, CDR1 SGHRS and CDR2 YFSETQ. CDR3 length: 14 residues. V lost 2 bases and J 2 bases, leaving 10 bases between the germline ends. CDR3 in DNA: TGCGCCAGCAGCTTCCAAACAGGTAACACTGAAGCTTTCTTT. It encodes CASSFQTGNTEAFF.

V is TRBV7-8 and J is TRBJ1-4; a weak D match, TRBD1 (6 bases). V was clipped by 0 bases and J by 8 bases, with 13 bases between them. Germline loops: CDR1 SGHVS, CDR2 FQNEAQ. The CDR3 is made up of 15 amino acids. Here the CDR3 DNA reads TGTGCCAGCAGCTTAGCGCTCAGGGGTTCAGAAAAACTGTTTTTT. Residues: CASSLALRGSEKLFF.

The rearrangement uses TRBV19 and TRBJ1-1; D is ambiguous. Germline lookup yields CDR1 LNHDA and CDR2 SQIVND (reference sequence). CDR3 length equals 13 residues. V gave up 4 bases and J gave up 7 bases, with 13 bases separating them. CDR3 in amino acids: CASSTPHGDEAFF. CDR3 bases: TGTGCCAGTAGTACCCCTCACGGGGATGAAGCTTTCTTT.

This clone appeared once. The chain employs TRBV7-6 and TRBJ2-3, with 10 positions matching TRBD1. The V segment lost 1 base and the J segment 0 bases; nucleotides outside the gene matches: 13. The CDR3 is made up of 20 amino acids. Germline V CDR1 and CDR2: SGHVS, FNYEAQ. DNA of the CDR3: TGTGCCAGCAGCTTAGTGGATAGGACAGGGGGTCGACCTAGCACAGATACGCAGTATTTT. It translates to CASSLVDRTGGRPSTDTQYF.

This clone showed up just a few times. The rearrangement joins TRBV19 to TRBJ2-2; TRBD1 is a possible D gene (6 bases). The V gene's germline CDR1 is LNHDA and CDR2 SQIVND (reference sequence). The CDR3 is 18 residues long. Trimming took off 6 bases at V and 2 bases at J, with 22 bases between the two ends. The CDR3, as DNA: TGTGCCAGTAGATCCCAGGGGAACCGACTGACTAACACCGGGGAGCTGTTTTTT. Its translation is CASRSQGNRLTNTGELFF.

The sample holds a few counts of this clone. The V call is TRBV23-1, the J call TRBJ1-2; 8 nucleotides match TRBD1. TRBV23-1 is an ORF for which the function is uncertain. V gave up 0 bases and J gave up 7 bases; unmatched junction bases: 10. This CDR3 contains 16 residues. The CDR3 region has the DNA TGCGCCAGCAGTCAATCGCAGGGACAGGCTCTGTCTGGCTACACCTTC. Its protein product is CASSQSQGQALSGYTF.

The J gene is TRBJ1-5, the V gene TRBV7-6, with no clear D. The V gene's germline CDR1 is SGHVS and CDR2 FNYEAQ. The CDR3 length is 15 residues. V was trimmed by 1 base and J by 2 bases, leaving 9 bases between them. The CDR3: CASSLGSSGNQPQHF. The CDR3 DNA sequence: TGTGCCAGCAGCTTAGGGAGTTCGGGCAATCAGCCCCAGCATTTT.

DNA of the CDR3: TGTGCCAGCAGCCAAATCTACAGCGGCCTTAATGAAAAACTGTTTTTT. Translated, it gives CASSQIYSGLNEKLFF. The chain is built from TRBV14 and TRBJ1-4, with D hard to call. V was clipped by 2 bases and J by 4 bases, with 14 bases between them. The CDR3 sequence is 16 residues long. Germline CDR1 reads SGHDN; CDR2 reads FVKESK. Complete variable domain (other parts from reference TRBV14 and TRBJ1-4): EAGVTQFPSHSVIEKGQTVTLRCDPISGHDNLYWYRRVMGKEIKFLLHFVKESKQDESGMPNNRFLAERTGGTYSTLKVQPAELEDSGVYFCASSQIYSGLNEKLFFGSGTQLSVL.

The rearrangement links TRBV3-1 (or the pseudogene TRBV3-2) to TRBJ1-2; the D is unclear. This CDR3 spans 14 amino acids. V lost 0 bases and J 3 bases, leaving 8 bases between the germline ends. Per the germline V gene, CDR1 is LGHDT and CDR2 is YNNKEL (reference sequence). The CDR3 sequence: CASSQELMDYGYTF. DNA of the CDR3: TGTGCCAGCAGCCAAGAACTCATGGACTATGGCTACACCTTC.